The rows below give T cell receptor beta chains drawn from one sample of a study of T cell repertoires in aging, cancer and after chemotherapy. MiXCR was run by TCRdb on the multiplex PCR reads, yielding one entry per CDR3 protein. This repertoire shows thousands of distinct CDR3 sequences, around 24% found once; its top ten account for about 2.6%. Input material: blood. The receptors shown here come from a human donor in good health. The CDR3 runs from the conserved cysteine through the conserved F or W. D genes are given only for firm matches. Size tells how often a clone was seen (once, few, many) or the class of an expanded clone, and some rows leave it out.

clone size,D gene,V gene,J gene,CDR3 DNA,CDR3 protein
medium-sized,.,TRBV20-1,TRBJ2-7,TGCAGTGCTAGGCCTGCCAGTTCCTACGAGCAGTACTTC,CSARPASSYEQYF
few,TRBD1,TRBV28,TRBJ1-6,TGTGCCAGCACCGGACAGGGAAATTATAATTCACCCCTCCACTTT,CASTGQGNYNSPLHF
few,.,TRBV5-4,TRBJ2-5,TGTGCCAGCAGCTTGGGCGGGCGCCAAGAGACCCAGTACTTC,CASSLGGRQETQYF
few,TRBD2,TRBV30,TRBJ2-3,TGTGCCTGGAGTGCTATACTAGCGGGAGGCACAGATACGCAGTATTTT,CAWSAILAGGTDTQYF
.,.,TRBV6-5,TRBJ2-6,TGTGCCAGCACAGCAGGCAGGGACTCTGGGGCCAACGTCCTGACTTTC,CASTAGRDSGANVLTF
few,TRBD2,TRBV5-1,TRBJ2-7,TGCGCCAGCAGCTTGGGGAGCGGGAGGGCTGGCGAGCAGTACTTC,CASSLGSGRAGEQYF
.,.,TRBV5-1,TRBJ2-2,TGCGCCAGCAGCTTGTACGCCGCGAACACCGGGGAGCTGTTTTTT,CASSLYAANTGELFF
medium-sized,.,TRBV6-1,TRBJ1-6,TGTGCCAGCAGTGAGGAGGGCTCGAGTTCACCCCTCCACTTT,CASSEEGSSSPLHF
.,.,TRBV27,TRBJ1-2,TGTGCCTGCAGTTTATCGGGCTTAGGAGCTAACTATGGCTACACCTTC,CACSLSGLGANYGYTF
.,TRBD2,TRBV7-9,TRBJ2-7,TGTGCCAGCAGCTTACAAACAACTAGCGGTGGGTACGAGCAGTACTTC,CASSLQTTSGGYEQYF
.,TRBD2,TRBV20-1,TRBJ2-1,TGCAGTGCTAGAGAGGCTAGCGGCCATGAGCAGTTCTTC,CSAREASGHEQFF